This T cell receptor beta chain was observed in a study of identical twins. Unique molecular identifiers were present on cDNA, and template switching added a universal primer site. TCRdb passed the 5' RACE reads through MiXCR, listing each CDR3 protein once. The table has 700,000 or so distinct CDR3 sequences, 8% to 9% seen once. The CDR3 sequence is 15 residues long. Germline CDR1 reads SGHRS; CDR2 reads YFSETQ. Deletions cut 4 bases from V and 2 bases from J, with 13 bases between. This clonotype was detected many times. A further study also used this sample, focusing on yellow fever vaccine responses in identical twins.

J is TRBJ1-5 and V is TRBV5-1; D is ambiguous. The sequenced sample was PBMCs. The TCR originated in a young woman in good health. CDR3 residues: CASSLTGVGNQPQHF. The CDR3 DNA follows: TGCGCCAGCAGCCTCACTGGGGTTGGCAATCAGCCCCAGCATTTT.